The rows below give T cell receptor beta chains drawn from one sample of a study of early T cells in non-severe SARS-CoV-2 infection. TCRdb reprocessed the 5' RACE reads with MiXCR, giving one entry per CDR3 protein. Seen here are some 96,000 distinct CDR3 sequences, about 15% observed once, and the top ten hold 5.5%. The sequenced sample consisted of whole blood. These receptors came from an adult who was a healthcare worker with PCR-confirmed SARS-CoV-2 infection or an uninfected control (not recorded which). CDR3s include the opening cysteine and the closing phenylalanine or tryptophan. Fields, in order: J gene, V gene, clone size, D gene, CDR3 DNA, CDR3 protein. D genes are given only for firm matches. Where a row states a size, it is once, few, many or the class of an expanded clone; other rows omit it.

TRBJ2-7,TRBV21-1,-,-,TGTGCCAGCAGCAAGATCCATGATTACTACGAGCAGTACTTC,CASSKIHDYYEQYF
TRBJ2-7,TRBV5-1,-,-,TGCGCCAGCAGTTTAAACCCGAGCTCCTACGAGCAGTACTTC,CASSLNPSSYEQYF
TRBJ1-3,TRBV29-1,-,-,TGCAGCGCTCAGACCAACTCTGGAAACACCATATATTTT,CSAQTNSGNTIYF
TRBJ2-1,TRBV7-2,many,-,TGTGCCAGCAGCTCCCACAGACATGAGCAGTTCTTC,CASSSHRHEQFF
TRBJ1-1,TRBV18,few,-,TGTGCCAGCTCACCACCGAGGGGCTCTGAAGCTTTCTTT,CASSPPRGSEAFF
TRBJ2-3,TRBV9,many,-,TGTGCCAGCAGCGTAAGGGGTACAGATACGCAGTATTTT,CASSVRGTDTQYF
TRBJ1-5,TRBV21-1,many,-,TGTGCCAGCAGCGAAAGGGGTATCCAGCATTTT,CASSERGIQHF
TRBJ2-2,TRBV6-6,-,-,TGTGCCAGCAGTTACTCACCCCCCGGGGAGCTGTTTTTT,CASSYSPPGELFF
TRBJ2-1,TRBV6-2/TRBV6-3,-,-,TGTGCCAGCAAGGCGCGGGACAATGAGCAGTTCTTC,CASKARDNEQFF
TRBJ2-5,TRBV20-1,-,TRBD2,TGCAGTGCAAGGACTAGCGGGGGGTTCCAAGAGACCCAGTACTTC,CSARTSGGFQETQYF
TRBJ2-1,TRBV20-1,-,-,TGCAGTGCTAGTTACCGGACTACAGACAATGAGCAGTTCTTC,CSASYRTTDNEQFF
TRBJ2-7,TRBV27,few,TRBD1,TGTGCCAGCAGTTCCCGGGACAGTCCCTACGAGCAGTACTTC,CASSSRDSPYEQYF
TRBJ2-1,TRBV28,few,-,TGTGCCAGCACCTCTCCAGGAAGGAGGCTAGTAGGTGAGCAGTTCTTC,CASTSPGRRLVGEQFF
TRBJ2-2,TRBV20-1,few,TRBD2,TGCAGTGCCAAGCCGGGGGGAAACACCGGGGAGCTGTTTTTT,CSAKPGGNTGELFF
TRBJ2-5,TRBV6-7,-,-,TGTGCCAGCAGTTACTTACGACTAGAGCAAGAGACCCAGTACTTC,CASSYLRLEQETQYF
TRBJ2-3,TRBV6-5,-,-,TGTGCCAGCAGTTATGCGGGTTTTACAGATACGCAGTATTTT,CASSYAGFTDTQYF
TRBJ2-1,TRBV7-3,few,-,TGTGCCAGCAGCTTCAGGCGCGGAGATGAGCAGTTCTTC,CASSFRRGDEQFF
TRBJ1-1,TRBV6-2/TRBV6-3,many,-,TGTGCCAGCAGCCCCGGACAGTTAAACACTGAAGCTTTCTTT,CASSPGQLNTEAFF
TRBJ2-6,TRBV18,many,-,TGTGCCAGCTCACCGGCGGGAATGGCGGGGGCCAACGTCCTGACTTTC,CASSPAGMAGANVLTF
TRBJ1-4,TRBV20-1,few,-,TGCAGTGCTAGAGATACAGCCAAGATTGCAACTAATGAAAAACTGTTTTTT,CSARDTAKIATNEKLFF
TRBJ2-7,TRBV12-3/TRBV12-4,many,TRBD2,TGTGCCAGCAGACCTAGCGGGAGGGCCCAGTACTTC,CASRPSGRAQYF
TRBJ1-5,TRBV24-1,-,-,TGTGCCACCAGCGGGGACCCTTATCAGCCCCAGCATTTT,CATSGDPYQPQHF
TRBJ2-1,TRBV24-1,-,-,TGTGCCACCTCTGCCGGCGGGAATAAGGTATACAATGAGCAGTTCTTC,CATSAGGNKVYNEQFF
TRBJ2-1,TRBV24-1,-,-,TGTGCCACCAGTGATTTGGGGGACAATGAGCAGTTCTTC,CATSDLGDNEQFF
TRBJ2-6,TRBV4-1,-,-,TGCGCCAGCAGCCCCCTCAGTTTCGGGCCTGGGGCCAACGTCCTGACTTTC,CASSPLSFGPGANVLTF
TRBJ2-3,TRBV5-1,few,TRBD1,TGCGCCAGCAGCCCTGGGACAGGGCAAGATACGCAGTATTTT,CASSPGTGQDTQYF
TRBJ1-2,TRBV20-1,many,-,TGCAGTGCAAAGCAAGGGAACTATGGCTACACCTTC,CSAKQGNYGYTF
TRBJ2-1,TRBV9,-,TRBD2,TGTGCCAGCAGCGTAGGTGGGGCGGGAGTTTATCTGTACAATGAGCAGTTCTTC,CASSVGGAGVYLYNEQFF